These 5 T cell receptor beta chains originate from one sample sequenced in a study of T cells after yellow fever vaccination. TCRdb reanalysed the 5' RACE reads using MiXCR and keeps one entry per CDR3 protein. The sample has approximately 69,000 distinct CDR3 sequences; 4.5% to 7.5% are singletons. This sample comprised CD4+ T cells sorted from PBMCs, obtained around 15 days after the first yellow fever vaccination. The receptors shown here come from a young man who received the YFV17D yellow fever vaccine.

This clonotype appeared many times. V gene TRBV24-1 combines with J gene TRBJ1-5; D uncertain. V was trimmed by 5 bases and J by 6 bases, leaving 13 bases between them. From germline, CDR1 is KGHDR and CDR2 SFDVKD. The CDR3 has 14 residues. CDR3 sequence reads: CATSASGEGQPQHF. For the CDR3, the DNA is TGTGCCACCAGTGCCAGTGGGGAGGGTCAGCCCCAGCATTTT.

This clonotype was observed at least ten times. This chain links TRBV29-1 with TRBJ1-1; maybe TRBD1 (5 bases). The V and J ends lost 2 bases and 5 bases respectively, with 12 bases between them. This CDR3 has 13 amino acids. CDR1 and CDR2 from the germline V gene are SQVTM and ANQGSEA. The CDR3 loop is CSVENLAGTEAFF. For the CDR3, the DNA is TGCAGCGTTGAAAACCTGGCAGGGACTGAAGCTTTCTTT.

In this sample, this clonotype turned up many times. The chain employs TRBV7-9 and TRBJ2-7; perhaps TRBD1 as D (6 bases). The germline V gene has CDR1 SEHNR and CDR2 FQNEAQ (reference sequence). The CDR3 runs 15 residues. V gave up 7 bases and J gave up 0 bases, with 16 bases separating them. DNA for the CDR3: TGTGCCAGCAAAGGTCTGAAGGGGGACTCCTACGAGCAGTACTTC. This sequence encodes CASKGLKGDSYEQYF.

The rearrangement links TRBV5-6 to TRBJ1-3; possibly TRBD1 for D (5 bases). CDR1 and CDR2 (germline): SGHDT, YYEEEE. The CDR3 is made up of 13 amino acids. V was cut by 4 bases and J by 8 bases, with 13 bases left in between. CDR3 amino acids: CASSPGVGDTIYF. CDR3 sequence (DNA): TGTGCCAGCAGCCCGGGGGTCGGGGACACCATATATTTT.

The table lists this clonotype with many counts. The chain carries TRBV5-5 and TRBJ2-5; 7 bases fit TRBD2. J lost 1 base, V lost 4 bases, and 7 bases had no gene match. Germline V gives CDR1 SGHKS, CDR2 YYEKEE (reference sequence). The CDR3 runs to 15 residues. The CDR3 nucleotides read TGTGCCAGCAGCCGTCCCGGGGGGAGCCAAGAGACCCAGTACTTC. This sequence encodes CASSRPGGSQETQYF.